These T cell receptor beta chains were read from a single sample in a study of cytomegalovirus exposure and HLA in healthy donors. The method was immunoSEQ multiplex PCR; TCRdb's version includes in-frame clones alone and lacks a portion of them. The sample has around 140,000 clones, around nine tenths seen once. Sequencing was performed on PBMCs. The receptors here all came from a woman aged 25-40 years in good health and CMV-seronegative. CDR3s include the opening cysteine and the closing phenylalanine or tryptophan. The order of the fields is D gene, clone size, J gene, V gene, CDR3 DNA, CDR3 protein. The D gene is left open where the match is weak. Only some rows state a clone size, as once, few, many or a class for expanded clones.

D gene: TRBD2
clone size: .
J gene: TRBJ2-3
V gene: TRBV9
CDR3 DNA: TGTGCCAGCAGCGTAGGACTAGCGGATACGCAGTATTTT
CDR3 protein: CASSVGLADTQYF

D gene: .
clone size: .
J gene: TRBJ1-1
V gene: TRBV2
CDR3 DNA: TGTGCCAGCAGTGAGAACAGGGATACTGAAGCTTTCTTT
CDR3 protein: CASSENRDTEAFF

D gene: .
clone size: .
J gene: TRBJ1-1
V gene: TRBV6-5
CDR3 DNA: TGTGCCAGCAGTTGGGGAGCGGACACTGAAGCTTTCTTT
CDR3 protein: CASSWGADTEAFF

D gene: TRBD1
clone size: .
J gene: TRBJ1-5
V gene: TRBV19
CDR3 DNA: TGTGCCAGTAGCAAGGGCCCGGGACAGGGAAACAATCAGCCCCAGCATTTT
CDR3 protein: CASSKGPGQGNNQPQHF

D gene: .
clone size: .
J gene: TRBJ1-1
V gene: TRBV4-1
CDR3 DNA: TGCGCCAGCAGCCCCACTCCGCAGGGAGGCACTGAAGCTTTCTTT
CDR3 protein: CASSPTPQGGTEAFF

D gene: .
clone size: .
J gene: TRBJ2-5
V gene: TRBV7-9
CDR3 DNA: TGTGCCAGCAGCGACCGGACAGTCCAAGAGACCCAGTACTTC
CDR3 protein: CASSDRTVQETQYF

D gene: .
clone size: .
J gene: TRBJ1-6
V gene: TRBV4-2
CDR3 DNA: TGTGCCAGCACCCCACAGGAGAGCTCCTATAATTCACCCCTCCACTTT
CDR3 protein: CASTPQESSYNSPLHF

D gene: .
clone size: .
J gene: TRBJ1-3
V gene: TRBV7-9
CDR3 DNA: TGTGCCAGCAGCTCTGGACACCTTGGAAACACCATATATTTT
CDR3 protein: CASSSGHLGNTIYF

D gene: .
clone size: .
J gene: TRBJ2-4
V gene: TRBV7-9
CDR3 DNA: TGTGCCAGCAGCTTAGCGCTAATGGTAGCCAAAAACATTCAGTACTTC
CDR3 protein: CASSLALMVAKNIQYF

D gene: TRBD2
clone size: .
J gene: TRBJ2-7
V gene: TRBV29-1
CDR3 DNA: TGCAGCGTTGGGACTAGCGGGTGGCTGTACGAGCAGTACTTC
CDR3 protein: CSVGTSGWLYEQYF

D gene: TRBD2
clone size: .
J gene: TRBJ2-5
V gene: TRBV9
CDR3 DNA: TGTGCCAGCAGCGTAGGACTAGCGGAGGCGTACCAAGAGACCCAGTACTTC
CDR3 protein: CASSVGLAEAYQETQYF

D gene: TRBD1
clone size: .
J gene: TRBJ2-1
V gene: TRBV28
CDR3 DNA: TGTGCCAGCAGTGGGGACAGGGGTGCCAACAATGAGCAGTTCTTC
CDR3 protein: CASSGDRGANNEQFF

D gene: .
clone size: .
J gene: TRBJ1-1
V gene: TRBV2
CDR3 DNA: TGTGCCAGCAGGAGCGGACAGCCCAACGGAAAAGCTTTCTTT
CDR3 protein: CASRSGQPNGKAFF

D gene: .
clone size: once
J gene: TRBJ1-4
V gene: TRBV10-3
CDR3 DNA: TGTGCCATCAGCGAAGAACCCAGGAATGAAAAACTGTTTTTT
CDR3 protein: CAISEEPRNEKLFF

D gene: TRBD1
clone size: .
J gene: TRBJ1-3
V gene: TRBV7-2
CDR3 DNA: TGTGCCAGCAGCCCCCGGGACAGGGTTGGGACAGGAAACACCATATATTTT
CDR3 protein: CASSPRDRVGTGNTIYF

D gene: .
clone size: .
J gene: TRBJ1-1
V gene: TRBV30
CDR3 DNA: TGTGCCTGGAGGGAACGACACGTTTTT
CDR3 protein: CAWRERHVF

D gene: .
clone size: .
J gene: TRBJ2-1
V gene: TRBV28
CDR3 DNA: TGTGCCAGCAGTTCCACAGGGCGCTCCTACAATGAGCAGTTCTTC
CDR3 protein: CASSSTGRSYNEQFF

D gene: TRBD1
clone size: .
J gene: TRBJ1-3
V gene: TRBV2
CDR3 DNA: TGTGCCAGCAGTGGGGGACAGGGTGTTTCTGGAAACACCATATATTTT
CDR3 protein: CASSGGQGVSGNTIYF

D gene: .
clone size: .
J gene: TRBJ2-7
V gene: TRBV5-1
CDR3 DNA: TGCGCCAGCAGCTTAGTGACAAGATCCTACGAGCAGTACTTC
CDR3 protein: CASSLVTRSYEQYF

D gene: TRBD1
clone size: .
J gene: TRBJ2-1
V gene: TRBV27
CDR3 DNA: TGTGCCAGCAATCCTCACCGGGGACAGGGGGCTTACAATGAGCAGTTCTTC
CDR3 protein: CASNPHRGQGAYNEQFF

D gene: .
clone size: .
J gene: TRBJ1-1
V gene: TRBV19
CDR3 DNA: TGTGCCACCAGACAGCATGAAGCTTTCTTT
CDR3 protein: CATRQHEAFF

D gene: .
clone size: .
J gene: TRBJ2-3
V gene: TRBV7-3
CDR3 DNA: TGTGCCAGCAGCTTAACGATGGCTCCGAATACGCAGTATTTT
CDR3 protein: CASSLTMAPNTQYF

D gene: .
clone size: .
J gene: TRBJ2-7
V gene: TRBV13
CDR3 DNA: TGTGCCAGCAGCCCTCGGGGCAGGGGAAGCGACGAGCAGTACTTC
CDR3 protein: CASSPRGRGSDEQYF